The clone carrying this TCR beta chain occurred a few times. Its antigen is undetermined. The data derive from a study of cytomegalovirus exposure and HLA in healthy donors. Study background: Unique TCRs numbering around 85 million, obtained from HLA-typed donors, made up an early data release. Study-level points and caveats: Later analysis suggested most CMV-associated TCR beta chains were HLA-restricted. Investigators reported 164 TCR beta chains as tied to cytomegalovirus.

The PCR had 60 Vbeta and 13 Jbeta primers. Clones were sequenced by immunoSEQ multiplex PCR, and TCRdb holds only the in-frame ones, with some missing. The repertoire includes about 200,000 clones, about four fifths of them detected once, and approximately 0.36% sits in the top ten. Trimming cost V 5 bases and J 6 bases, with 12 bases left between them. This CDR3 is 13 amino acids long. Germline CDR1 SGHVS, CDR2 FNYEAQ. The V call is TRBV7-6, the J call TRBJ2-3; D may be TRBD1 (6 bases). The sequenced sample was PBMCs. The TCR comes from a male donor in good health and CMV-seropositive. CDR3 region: CASSLNRADTQYF. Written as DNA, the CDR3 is TGTGCCAGCAGCCTCAACAGGGCCGATACGCAGTATTTT.